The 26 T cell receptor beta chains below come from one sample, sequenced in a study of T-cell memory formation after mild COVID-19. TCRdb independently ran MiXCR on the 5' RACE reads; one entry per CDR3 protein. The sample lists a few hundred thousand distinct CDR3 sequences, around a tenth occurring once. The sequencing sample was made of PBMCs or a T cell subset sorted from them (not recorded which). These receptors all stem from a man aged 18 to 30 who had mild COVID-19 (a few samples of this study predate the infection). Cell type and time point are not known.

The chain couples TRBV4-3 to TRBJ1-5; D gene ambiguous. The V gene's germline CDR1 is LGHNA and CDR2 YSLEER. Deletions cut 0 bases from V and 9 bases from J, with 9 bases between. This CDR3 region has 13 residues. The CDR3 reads CASSQDRIRPQHF. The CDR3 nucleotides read TGCGCCAGCAGCCAAGATCGGATTCGGCCCCAGCATTTT.

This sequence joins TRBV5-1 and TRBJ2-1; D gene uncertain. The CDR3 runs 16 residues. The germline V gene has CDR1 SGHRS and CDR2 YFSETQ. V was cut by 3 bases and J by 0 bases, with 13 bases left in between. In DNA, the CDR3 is TGCGCCAGCAGCTGGGTGGCCCTGAGCTCCTACAATGAGCAGTTCTTC. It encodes CASSWVALSSYNEQFF.

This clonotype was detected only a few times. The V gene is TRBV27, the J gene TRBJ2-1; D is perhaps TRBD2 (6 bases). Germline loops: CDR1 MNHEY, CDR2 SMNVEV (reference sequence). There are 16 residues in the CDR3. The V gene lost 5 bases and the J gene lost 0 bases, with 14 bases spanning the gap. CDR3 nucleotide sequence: TGTGCCAGCAGTGGGGCCCGGCGGGGCTCCTACAATGAGCAGTTCTTC. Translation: CASSGARRGSYNEQFF.

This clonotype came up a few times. The CDR3 DNA is TGCAGTGCATCCGGGACTACAACTTATGTCACCGGGGAGCTGTTTTTT. Translated, it gives CSASGTTTYVTGELFF. The V call is TRBV20-1, the J call TRBJ2-2; 7 bases align to TRBD2. In germline, CDR1 is DFQATT, CDR2 SNEGSKA (reference sequence). CDR3 length equals 16 residues. V shed 6 bases, J shed 4 bases, and the junction held 14 bases outside the gene matches.

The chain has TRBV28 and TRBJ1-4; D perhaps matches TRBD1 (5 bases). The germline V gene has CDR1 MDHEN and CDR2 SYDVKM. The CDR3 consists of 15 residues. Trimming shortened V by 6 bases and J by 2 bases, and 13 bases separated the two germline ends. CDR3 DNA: TGTGCCAGCAGCCCGGGGGGGGTCACTAATGAAAAACTGTTTTTT. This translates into CASSPGGVTNEKLFF.

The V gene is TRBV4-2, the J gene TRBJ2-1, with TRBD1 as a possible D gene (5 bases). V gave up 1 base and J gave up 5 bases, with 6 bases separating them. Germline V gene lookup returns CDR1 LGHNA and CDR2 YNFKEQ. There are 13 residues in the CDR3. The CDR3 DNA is TGTGCCAGCAGCCAAGCAGGGAACAATGAGCAGTTCTTC. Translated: CASSQAGNNEQFF.

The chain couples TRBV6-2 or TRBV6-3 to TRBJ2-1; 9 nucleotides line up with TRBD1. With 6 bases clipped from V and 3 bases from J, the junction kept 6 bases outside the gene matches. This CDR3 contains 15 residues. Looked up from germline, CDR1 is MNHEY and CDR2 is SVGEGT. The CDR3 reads CASRQPGQGYNEQFF. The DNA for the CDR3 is TGTGCCAGCAGACAACCGGGACAGGGCTACAATGAGCAGTTCTTC.

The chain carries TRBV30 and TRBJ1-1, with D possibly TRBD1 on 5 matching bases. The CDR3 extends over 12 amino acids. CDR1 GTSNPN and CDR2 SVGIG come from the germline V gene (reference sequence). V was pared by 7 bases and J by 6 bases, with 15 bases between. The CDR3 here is CASESGGSEAFF. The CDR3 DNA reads TGTGCCTCGGAGTCGGGGGGATCTGAAGCTTTCTTT.

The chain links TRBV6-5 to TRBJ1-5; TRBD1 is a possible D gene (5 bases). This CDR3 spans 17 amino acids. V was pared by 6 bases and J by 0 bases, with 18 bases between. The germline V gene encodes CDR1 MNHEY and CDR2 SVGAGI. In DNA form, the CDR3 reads TGTGCCAGCAGACGCGGGGGACCGGACTATAGCAATCAGCCCCAGCATTTT. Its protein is CASRRGGPDYSNQPQHF.

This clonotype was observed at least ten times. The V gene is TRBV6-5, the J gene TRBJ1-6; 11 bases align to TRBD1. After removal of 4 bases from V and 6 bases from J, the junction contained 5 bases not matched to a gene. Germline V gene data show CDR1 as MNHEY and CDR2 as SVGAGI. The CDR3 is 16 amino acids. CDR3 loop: CASSFRTGGPNSPLHF. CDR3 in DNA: TGTGCCAGCAGTTTCAGGACAGGGGGCCCTAATTCACCCCTCCACTTT.

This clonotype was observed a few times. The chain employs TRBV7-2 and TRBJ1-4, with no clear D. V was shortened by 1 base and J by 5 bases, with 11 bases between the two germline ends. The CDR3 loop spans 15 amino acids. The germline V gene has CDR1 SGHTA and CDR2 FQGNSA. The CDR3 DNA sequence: TGTGCCAGCAGCTTAGTGGTGGGTGACAATGAAAAACTGTTTTTT. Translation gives CASSLVVGDNEKLFF.

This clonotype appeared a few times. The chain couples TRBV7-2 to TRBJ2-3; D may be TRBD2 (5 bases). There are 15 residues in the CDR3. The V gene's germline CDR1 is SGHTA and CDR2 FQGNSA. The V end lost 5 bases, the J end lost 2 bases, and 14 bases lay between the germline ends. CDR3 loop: CASSQNSGFTDTQYF. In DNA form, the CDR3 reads TGTGCCAGCAGCCAAAACAGCGGTTTCACAGATACGCAGTATTTT.

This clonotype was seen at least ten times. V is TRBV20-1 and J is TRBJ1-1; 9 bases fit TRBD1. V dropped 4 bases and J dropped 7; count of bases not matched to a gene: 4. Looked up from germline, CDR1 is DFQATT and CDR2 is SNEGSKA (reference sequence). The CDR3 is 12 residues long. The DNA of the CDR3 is TGCAGTGCTATAACAGGGGGCGGTGAAGCTTTCTTT. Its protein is CSAITGGGEAFF.

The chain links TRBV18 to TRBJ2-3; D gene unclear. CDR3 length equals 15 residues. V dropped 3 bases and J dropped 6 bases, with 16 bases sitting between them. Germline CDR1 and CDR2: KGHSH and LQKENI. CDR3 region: CASSPRSLASDTQYF. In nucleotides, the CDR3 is TGTGCCAGCTCACCGAGGTCTCTTGCCTCGGATACGCAGTATTTT.

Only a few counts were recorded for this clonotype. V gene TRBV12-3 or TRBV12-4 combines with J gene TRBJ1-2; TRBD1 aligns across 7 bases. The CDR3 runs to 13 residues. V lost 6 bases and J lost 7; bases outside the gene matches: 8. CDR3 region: CASSAQGSGGYTF. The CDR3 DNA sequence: TGTGCCAGCAGCGCACAGGGGTCAGGTGGCTACACCTTC.

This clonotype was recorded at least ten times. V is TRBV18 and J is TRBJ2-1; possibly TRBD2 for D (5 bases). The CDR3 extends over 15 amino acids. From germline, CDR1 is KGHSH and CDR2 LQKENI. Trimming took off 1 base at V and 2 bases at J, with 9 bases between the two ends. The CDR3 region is CASSPQDLAYNEQFF. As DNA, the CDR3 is TGTGCCAGCTCACCACAGGACTTGGCCTACAATGAGCAGTTCTTC.

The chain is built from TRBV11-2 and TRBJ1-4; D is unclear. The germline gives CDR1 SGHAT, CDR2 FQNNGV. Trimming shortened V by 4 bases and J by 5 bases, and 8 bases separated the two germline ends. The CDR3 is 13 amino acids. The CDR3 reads CASSSGRNEKLFF. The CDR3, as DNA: TGTGCCAGCAGCTCGGGTCGGAATGAAAAACTGTTTTTT.

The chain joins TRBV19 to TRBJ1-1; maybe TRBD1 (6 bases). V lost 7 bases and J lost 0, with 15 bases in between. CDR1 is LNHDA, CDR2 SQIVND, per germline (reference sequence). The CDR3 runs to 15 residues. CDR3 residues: CASKPLGGMNTEAFF. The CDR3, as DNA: TGTGCCAGTAAGCCACTTGGGGGCATGAACACTGAAGCTTTCTTT. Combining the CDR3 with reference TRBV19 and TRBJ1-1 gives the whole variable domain DGGITQSPKYLFRKEGQNVTLSCEQNLNHDAMYWYRQDPGQGLRLIYYSQIVNDFQKGDIAEGYSVSREKKESFPLTVTSAQKNPTAFYLCASKPLGGMNTEAFFGQGTRLTVV.

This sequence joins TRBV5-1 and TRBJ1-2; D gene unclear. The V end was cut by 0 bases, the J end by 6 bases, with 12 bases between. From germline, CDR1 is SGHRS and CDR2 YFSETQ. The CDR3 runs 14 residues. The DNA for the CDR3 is TGCGCCAGCAGCTTGGGGGGAACGGGGAATGGCTACACCTTC. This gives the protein CASSLGGTGNGYTF.

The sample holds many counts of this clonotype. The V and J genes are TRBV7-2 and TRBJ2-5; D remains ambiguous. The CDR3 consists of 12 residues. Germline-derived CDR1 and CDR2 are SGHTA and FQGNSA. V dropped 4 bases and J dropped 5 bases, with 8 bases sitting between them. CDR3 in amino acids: CASSYLEETQYF. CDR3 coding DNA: TGTGCCAGCAGCTATCTAGAGGAGACCCAGTACTTC.

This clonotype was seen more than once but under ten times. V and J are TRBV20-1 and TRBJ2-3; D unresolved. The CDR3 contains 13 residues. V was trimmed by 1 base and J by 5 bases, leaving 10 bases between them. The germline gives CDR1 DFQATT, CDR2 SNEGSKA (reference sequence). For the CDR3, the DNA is TGCAGTGCTAGAGTCCCGGGCGGAGATACGCAGTATTTT. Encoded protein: CSARVPGGDTQYF.

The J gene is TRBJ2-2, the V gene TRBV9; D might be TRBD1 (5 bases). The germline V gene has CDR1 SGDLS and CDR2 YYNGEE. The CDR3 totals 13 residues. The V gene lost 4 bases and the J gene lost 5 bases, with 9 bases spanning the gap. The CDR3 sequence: CASSPTVTGELFF. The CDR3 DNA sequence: TGTGCCAGCAGCCCGACAGTGACCGGGGAGCTGTTTTTT. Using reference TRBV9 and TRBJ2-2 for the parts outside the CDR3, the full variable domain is DSGVTQTPKHLITATGQRVTLRCSPRSGDLSVYWYQQSLDQGLQFLIQYYNGEERAKGNILERFSAQQFPDLHSELNLSSLELGDSALYFCASSPTVTGELFFGEGSRLTVL.

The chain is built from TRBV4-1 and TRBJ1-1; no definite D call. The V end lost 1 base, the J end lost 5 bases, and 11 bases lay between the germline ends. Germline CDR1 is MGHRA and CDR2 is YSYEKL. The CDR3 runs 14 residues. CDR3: CASSQGPGGTEAFF. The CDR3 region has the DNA TGCGCCAGCAGCCAAGGCCCTGGAGGAACTGAAGCTTTCTTT.

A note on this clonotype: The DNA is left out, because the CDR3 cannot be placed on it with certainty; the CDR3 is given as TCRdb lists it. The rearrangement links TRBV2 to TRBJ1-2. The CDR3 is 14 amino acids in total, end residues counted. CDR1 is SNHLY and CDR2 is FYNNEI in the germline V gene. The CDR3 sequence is CASSTSTANYGYTF.

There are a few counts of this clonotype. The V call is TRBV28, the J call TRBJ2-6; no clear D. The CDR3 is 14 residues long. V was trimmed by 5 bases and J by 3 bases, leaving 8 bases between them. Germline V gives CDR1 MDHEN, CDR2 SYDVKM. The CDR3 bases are TGTGCCAGCAGTACGTTCCTTGGGGCCAACGTCCTGACTTTC. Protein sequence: CASSTFLGANVLTF.

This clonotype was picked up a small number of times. In DNA, the CDR3 is TGTGCCAGCAGCTTAATCCGGACCCCGAGGGTCAATGAGCAGTTCTTC. Amino acid sequence: CASSLIRTPRVNEQFF. The chain couples TRBV7-6 to TRBJ2-1; D perhaps matches TRBD2 (5 bases). V lost 2 bases and J lost 6, with 17 bases in between. CDR1 is SGHVS and CDR2 is FNYEAQ in the germline V gene. The CDR3 runs 16 residues.